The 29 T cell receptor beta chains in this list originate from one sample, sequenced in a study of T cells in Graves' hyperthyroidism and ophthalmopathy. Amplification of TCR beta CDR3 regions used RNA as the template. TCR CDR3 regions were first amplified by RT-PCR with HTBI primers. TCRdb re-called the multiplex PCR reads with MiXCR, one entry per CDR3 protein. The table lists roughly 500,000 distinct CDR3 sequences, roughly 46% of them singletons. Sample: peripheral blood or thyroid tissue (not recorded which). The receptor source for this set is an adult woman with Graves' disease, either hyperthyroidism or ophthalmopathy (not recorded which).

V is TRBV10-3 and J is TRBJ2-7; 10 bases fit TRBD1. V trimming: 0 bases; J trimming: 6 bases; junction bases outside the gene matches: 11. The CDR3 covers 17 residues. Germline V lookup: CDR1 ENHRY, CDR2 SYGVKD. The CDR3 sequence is CAISESGPGTGVSEQYF. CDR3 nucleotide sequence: TGTGCCATCAGTGAGTCGGGTCCCGGGACAGGGGTCTCCGAGCAGTACTTC.

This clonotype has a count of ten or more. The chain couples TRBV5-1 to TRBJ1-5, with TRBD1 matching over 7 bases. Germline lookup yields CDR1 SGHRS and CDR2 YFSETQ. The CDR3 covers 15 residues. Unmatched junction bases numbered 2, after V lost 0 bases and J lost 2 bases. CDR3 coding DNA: TGCGCCAGCAGCTTGGGGGACAGAGGCAATCAGCCCCAGCATTTT. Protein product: CASSLGDRGNQPQHF. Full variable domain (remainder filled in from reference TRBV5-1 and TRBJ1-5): KAGVTQTPRYLIKTRGQQVTLSCSPISGHRSVSWYQQTPGQGLQFLFEYFSETQRNKGNFPGRFSGRQFSNSRSEMNVSTLELGDSALYLCASSLGDRGNQPQHFGDGTRLSIL.

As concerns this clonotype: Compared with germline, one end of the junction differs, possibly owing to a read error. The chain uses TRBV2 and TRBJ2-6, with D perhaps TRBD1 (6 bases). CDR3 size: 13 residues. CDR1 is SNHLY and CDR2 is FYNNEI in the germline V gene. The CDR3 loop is CASNEQGMNTEAF. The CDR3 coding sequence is TGTGCCAGCAACGAGCAGGGGATGAACACTGAAGCTTTC.

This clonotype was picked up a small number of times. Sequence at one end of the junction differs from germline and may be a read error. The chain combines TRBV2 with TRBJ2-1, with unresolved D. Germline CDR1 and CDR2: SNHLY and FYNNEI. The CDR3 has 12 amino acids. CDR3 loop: CASRVSHNEQFF. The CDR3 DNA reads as TGTGCCAGCAGGGTCTCCCACAATGAGCAGTTCTTC.

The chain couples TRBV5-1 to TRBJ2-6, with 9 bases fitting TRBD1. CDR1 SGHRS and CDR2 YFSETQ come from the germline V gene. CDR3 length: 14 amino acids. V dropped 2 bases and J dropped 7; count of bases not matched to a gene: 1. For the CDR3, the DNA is TGCGCCAGCAGCTTACAGGGGGCAGCCAACGTCCTGACTTTC. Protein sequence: CASSLQGAANVLTF.

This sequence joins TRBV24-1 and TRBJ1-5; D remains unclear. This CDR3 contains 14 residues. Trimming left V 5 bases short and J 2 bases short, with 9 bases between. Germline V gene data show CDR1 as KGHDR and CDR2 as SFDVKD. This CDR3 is CATSAAMGNQPQHF. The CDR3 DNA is TGTGCCACCAGTGCCGCAATGGGCAATCAGCCCCAGCATTTT.

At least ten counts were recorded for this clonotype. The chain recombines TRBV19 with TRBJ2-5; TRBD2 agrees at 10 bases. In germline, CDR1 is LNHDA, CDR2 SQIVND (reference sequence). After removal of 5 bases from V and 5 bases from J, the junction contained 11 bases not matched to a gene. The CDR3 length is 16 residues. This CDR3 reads CASSSWTSGRRETQYF. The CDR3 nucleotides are TGTGCCAGTAGTTCCTGGACTAGCGGAAGAAGGGAGACCCAGTACTTC.

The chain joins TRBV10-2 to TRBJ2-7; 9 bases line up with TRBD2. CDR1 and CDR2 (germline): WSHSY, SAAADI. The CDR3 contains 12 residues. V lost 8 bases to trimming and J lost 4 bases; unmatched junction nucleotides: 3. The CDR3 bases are TGCGCCAGCGGCGGGGGGGCGTACGAGCAGTACTTC. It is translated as CASGGGAYEQYF.

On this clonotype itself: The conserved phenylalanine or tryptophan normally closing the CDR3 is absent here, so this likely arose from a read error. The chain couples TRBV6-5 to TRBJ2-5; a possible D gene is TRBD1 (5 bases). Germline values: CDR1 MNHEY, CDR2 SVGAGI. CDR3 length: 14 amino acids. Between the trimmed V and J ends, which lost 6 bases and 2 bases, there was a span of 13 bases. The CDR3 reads CASRVGTGQETQYL. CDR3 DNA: TGTGCCAGCAGGGTGGGAACAGGTCAAGAGACCCAGTACCTC.

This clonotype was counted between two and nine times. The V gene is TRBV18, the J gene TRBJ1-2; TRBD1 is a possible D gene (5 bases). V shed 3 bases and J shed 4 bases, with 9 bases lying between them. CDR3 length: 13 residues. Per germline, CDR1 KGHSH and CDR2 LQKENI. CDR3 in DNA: TGTGCCAGCTCACCGACAGCATCCTATGGCTACACCTTC. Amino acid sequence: CASSPTASYGYTF.

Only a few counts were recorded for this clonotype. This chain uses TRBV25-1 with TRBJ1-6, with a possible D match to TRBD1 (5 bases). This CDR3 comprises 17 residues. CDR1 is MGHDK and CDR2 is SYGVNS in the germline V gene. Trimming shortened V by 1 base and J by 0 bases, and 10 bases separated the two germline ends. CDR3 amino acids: CASSEFVQGSYNSPLHF. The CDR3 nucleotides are TGTGCCAGCAGTGAATTCGTGCAGGGCTCCTATAATTCACCCCTCCACTTT. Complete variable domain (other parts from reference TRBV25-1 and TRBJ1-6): EADIYQTPRYLVIGTGKKITLECSQTMGHDKMYWYQQDPGMELHLIHYSYGVNSTEKGDLSSESTVSRIRTEHFPLTLESARPSHTSQYLCASSEFVQGSYNSPLHFGNGTRLTVT.

CDR3: CASSLAGLYEQYF. The DNA of the CDR3 is TGTGCCAGCAGCTTAGCGGGCCTCTACGAGCAGTACTTC. The chain couples TRBV7-2 to TRBJ2-7, with unresolved D. The ends were cut back, 0 bases at V and 3 bases at J, with 6 bases in the middle. The CDR3 spans 13 residues. Germline CDR1 reads SGHTA; CDR2 reads FQGNSA.

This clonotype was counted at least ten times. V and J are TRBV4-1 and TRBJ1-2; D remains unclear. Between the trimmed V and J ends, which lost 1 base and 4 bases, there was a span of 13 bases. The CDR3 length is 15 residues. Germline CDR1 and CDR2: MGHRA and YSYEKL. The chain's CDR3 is CASSQARGILYGYTF. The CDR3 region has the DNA TGCGCCAGCAGCCAAGCTCGGGGAATCCTCTATGGCTACACCTTC.

The CDR3 reads CATAVLGQGYNETQYF. CDR3 coding DNA: TGTGCCACCGCCGTGCTGGGACAGGGTTACAATGAGACCCAGTACTTC. The chain uses TRBV10-3 and TRBJ2-5; 9 bases align to TRBD1. This CDR3 spans 16 amino acids. In germline, CDR1 is ENHRY, CDR2 SYGVKD. After removal of 10 bases from V and 5 bases from J, the junction contained 17 bases not matched to a gene.

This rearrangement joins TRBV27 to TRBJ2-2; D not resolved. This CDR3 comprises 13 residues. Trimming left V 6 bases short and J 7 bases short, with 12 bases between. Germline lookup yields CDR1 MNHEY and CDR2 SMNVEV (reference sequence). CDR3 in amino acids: CASRPQSSGELFF. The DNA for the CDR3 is TGTGCCAGCAGACCCCAGAGCAGCGGGGAGCTGTTTTTT.

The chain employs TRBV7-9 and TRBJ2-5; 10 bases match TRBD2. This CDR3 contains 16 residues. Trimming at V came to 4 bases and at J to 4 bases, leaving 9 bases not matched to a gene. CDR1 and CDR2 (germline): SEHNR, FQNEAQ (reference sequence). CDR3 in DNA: TGTGCCAGCAGCTATCGCGGCATAGCGGGAGGAGAGACCCAGTACTTC. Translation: CASSYRGIAGGETQYF.

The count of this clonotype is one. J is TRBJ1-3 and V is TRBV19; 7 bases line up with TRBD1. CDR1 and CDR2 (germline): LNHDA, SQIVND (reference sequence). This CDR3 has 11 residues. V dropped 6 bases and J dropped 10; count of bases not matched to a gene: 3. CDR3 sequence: CASRLDRTIYF. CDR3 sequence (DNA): TGTGCCAGTAGGCTGGACAGGACCATATATTTT.

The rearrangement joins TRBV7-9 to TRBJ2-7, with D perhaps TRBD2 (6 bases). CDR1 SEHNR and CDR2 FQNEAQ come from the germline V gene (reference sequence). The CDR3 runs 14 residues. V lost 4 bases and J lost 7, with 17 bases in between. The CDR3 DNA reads TGTGCCAGCAGCTCATGGCGGGGTATGGAGGAGCAGTACTTC. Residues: CASSSWRGMEEQYF.

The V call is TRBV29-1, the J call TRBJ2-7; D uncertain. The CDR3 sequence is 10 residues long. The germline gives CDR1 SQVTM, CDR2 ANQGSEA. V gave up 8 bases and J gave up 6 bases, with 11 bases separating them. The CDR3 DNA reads TGCAGCCTTACCCTCCTCGAGCAGTACTTC. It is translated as CSLTLLEQYF.

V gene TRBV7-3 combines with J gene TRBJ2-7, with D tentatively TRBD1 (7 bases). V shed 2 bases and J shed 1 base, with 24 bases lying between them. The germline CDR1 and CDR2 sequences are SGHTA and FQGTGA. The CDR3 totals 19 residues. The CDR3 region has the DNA TGTGCCAGCAGCTTACGACAGGGAGGAGGCGGATTGACGTCCTACGAGCAGTACTTC. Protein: CASSLRQGGGGLTSYEQYF.

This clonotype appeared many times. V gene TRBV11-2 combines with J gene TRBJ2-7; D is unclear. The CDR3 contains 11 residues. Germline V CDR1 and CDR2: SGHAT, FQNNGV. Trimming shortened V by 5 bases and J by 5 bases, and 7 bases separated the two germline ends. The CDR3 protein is CASSPADEQYF. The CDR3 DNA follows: TGTGCCAGCAGCCCGGCAGACGAGCAGTACTTC.

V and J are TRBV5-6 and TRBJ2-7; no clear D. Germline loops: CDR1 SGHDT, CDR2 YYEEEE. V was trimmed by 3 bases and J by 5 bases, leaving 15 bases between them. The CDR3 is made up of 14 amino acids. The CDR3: CASSSTSGFHEQYF. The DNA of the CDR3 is TGTGCCAGCAGCTCAACTTCGGGTTTCCACGAGCAGTACTTC. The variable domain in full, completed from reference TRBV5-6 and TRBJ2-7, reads DAGVTQSPTHLIKTRGQQVTLRCSPKSGHDTVSWYQQALGQGPQFIFQYYEEEERQRGNFPDRFSGHQFPNYSSELNVNALLLGDSALYLCASSSTSGFHEQYFGPGTRLTVT.

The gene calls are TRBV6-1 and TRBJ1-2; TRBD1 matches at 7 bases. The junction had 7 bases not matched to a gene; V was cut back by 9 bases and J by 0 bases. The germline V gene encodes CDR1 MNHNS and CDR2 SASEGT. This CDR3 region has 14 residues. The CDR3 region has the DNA TGTGCCAGTGGACGGGACAGTCCTAACTATGGCTACACCTTC. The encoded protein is CASGRDSPNYGYTF.

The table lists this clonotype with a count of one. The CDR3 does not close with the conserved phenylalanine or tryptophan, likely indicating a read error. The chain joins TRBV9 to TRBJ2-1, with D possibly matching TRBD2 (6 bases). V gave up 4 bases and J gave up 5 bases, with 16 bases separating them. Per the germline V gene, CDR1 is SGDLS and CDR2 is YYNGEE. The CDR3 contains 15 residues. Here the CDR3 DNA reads TGTGCCAGCAGCCAACCAGGGCGGGAAGACAATGAGCAGTTCCTC. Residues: CASSQPGREDNEQFL.

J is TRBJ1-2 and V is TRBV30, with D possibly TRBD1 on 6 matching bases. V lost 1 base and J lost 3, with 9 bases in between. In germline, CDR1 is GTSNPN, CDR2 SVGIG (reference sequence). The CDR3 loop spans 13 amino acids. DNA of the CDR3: TGTGCCTGGAGTGGGGGGGGCGACTATGGCTACACCTTC. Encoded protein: CAWSGGGDYGYTF.

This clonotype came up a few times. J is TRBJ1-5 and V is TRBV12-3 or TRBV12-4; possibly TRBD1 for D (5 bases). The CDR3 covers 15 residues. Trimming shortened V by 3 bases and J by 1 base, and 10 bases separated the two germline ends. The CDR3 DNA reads TGTGCCAGCAGTTTCAGGGTGGGAAGCAATCAGCCCCAGCATTTT. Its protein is CASSFRVGSNQPQHF.

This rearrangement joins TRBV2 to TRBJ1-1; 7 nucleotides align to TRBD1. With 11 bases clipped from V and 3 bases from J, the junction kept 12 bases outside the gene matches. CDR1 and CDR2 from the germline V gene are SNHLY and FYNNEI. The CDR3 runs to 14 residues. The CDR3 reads CAGPTSDRDTEAFF. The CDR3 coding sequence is TGTGCCGGACCTACTTCCGACAGGGACACTGAAGCTTTCTTT.

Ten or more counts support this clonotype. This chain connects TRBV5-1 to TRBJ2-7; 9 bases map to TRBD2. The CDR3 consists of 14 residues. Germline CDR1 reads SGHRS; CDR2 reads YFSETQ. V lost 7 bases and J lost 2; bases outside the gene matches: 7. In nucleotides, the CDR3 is TGCGCCAGCCACTTAGTAGCGGGAGCCTACGAGCAGTACTTC. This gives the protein CASHLVAGAYEQYF.

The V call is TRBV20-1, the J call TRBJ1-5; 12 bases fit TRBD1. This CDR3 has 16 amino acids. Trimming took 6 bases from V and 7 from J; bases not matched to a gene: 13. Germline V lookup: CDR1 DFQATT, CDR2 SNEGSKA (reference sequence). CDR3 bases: TGCAGTGCCAGCAGTCCCGGGACAGGGGGCATACAGCCCCAGCATTTT. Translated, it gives CSASSPGTGGIQPQHF.